Each of the 6 T cell receptor beta chains below was sequenced from the same sample in a study of cytomegalovirus exposure and HLA in healthy donors. PCR was performed using 60 Vbeta and 13 Jbeta primers. Measured with immunoSEQ multiplex PCR; TCRdb has only the in-frame clones, and not every one. The repertoire has 100,000 to 150,000 clones, about 83% of them found once; the top ten carry around 1.2%. Material for sequencing was PBMCs. The origin of the receptors is a girl aged 2 to 9 in good health and CMV-seronegative.

This rearrangement joins TRBV11-3 to TRBJ1-1; 7 bases are shared with TRBD1. Per the germline V gene, CDR1 is SGHNT and CDR2 is YENEEA. Trimming took 3 bases from V and 8 from J; bases not matched to a gene: 6. This CDR3 spans 13 amino acids. CDR3 sequence: CASSLEAGGEAFF. Here the CDR3 DNA reads TGTGCCAGCAGCTTGGAGGCAGGGGGGGAAGCTTTCTTT. Filled out from reference TRBV11-3 and TRBJ1-1, the complete variable domain reads EAGVVQSPRYKIIEKKQPVAFWCNPISGHNTLYWYLQNLGQGPELLIRYENEEAVDDSQLPKDRFSAERLKGVDSTLKIQPAELGDSAVYLCASSLEAGGEAFFGQGTRLTVV.

On this clone itself: One end of the junction is discordant with germline, which a read error may explain. The sample holds other DNA sequences that translate to the same CDR3. This chain joins TRBV5-1 and TRBJ1-6; the D gene is possibly TRBD1 (6 bases). The CDR3 length is 15 residues. The germline CDR1 and CDR2 sequences are SGHRS and YFSETQ. CDR3 protein: CASSPGQTYNSPLHF. The DNA of the CDR3 is TGCGCCAGCAGCCCCGGACAGACCTATAATTCCCCCCTCCACTTT.

The chain employs TRBV5-1 and TRBJ1-2; TRBD1 is a possible D gene (5 bases). V gave up 4 bases and J gave up 5 bases, with 15 bases separating them. The CDR3 totals 14 residues. Germline V lookup: CDR1 SGHRS, CDR2 YFSETQ. Written as DNA, the CDR3 is TGCGCCAGCAGCCCGGACAATAGAGGATATGGCTACACCTTC. The encoded protein is CASSPDNRGYGYTF.

This chain uses TRBV6-5 with TRBJ2-5; the match to TRBD1 covers 9 bases. The CDR3 has 16 amino acids. Germline CDR1 and CDR2: MNHEY and SVGAGI. The V segment lost 0 bases and the J segment 5 bases; nucleotides outside the gene matches: 7. The CDR3 sequence: CASSYSGTGFRETQYF. CDR3 bases: TGTGCCAGCAGTTACTCGGGGACAGGGTTTCGGGAGACCCAGTACTTC.

The rearrangement joins TRBV7-9 to TRBJ1-3; tentative D call: TRBD1 (5 bases). Germline-derived CDR1 and CDR2 are SEHNR and FQNEAQ (reference sequence). This CDR3 comprises 14 residues. V lost 5 bases to trimming and J lost 8 bases, with 16 bases between them. The CDR3 DNA is TGTGCCAGCAGCCCCCTGACGGGGGTAGACACCATATATTTT. It is translated as CASSPLTGVDTIYF.

Here the CDR3 DNA reads TGTGCCAGCAGCTTGGTCGGTGGGACAGACTATGGCTACACCTTC. It translates to CASSLVGGTDYGYTF. The rearrangement links TRBV5-6 to TRBJ1-2; 7 nucleotides line up with TRBD1. V shed 0 bases and J 3 bases; nucleotides not matched to a gene: 5. Germline V gene sequence: CDR1 SGHDT, CDR2 YYEEEE. This CDR3 has 15 residues. Based on the CDR3 plus reference TRBV5-6 and TRBJ1-2, the full variable domain is DAGVTQSPTHLIKTRGQQVTLRCSPKSGHDTVSWYQQALGQGPQFIFQYYEEEERQRGNFPDRFSGHQFPNYSSELNVNALLLGDSALYLCASSLVGGTDYGYTFGSGTRLTVV.